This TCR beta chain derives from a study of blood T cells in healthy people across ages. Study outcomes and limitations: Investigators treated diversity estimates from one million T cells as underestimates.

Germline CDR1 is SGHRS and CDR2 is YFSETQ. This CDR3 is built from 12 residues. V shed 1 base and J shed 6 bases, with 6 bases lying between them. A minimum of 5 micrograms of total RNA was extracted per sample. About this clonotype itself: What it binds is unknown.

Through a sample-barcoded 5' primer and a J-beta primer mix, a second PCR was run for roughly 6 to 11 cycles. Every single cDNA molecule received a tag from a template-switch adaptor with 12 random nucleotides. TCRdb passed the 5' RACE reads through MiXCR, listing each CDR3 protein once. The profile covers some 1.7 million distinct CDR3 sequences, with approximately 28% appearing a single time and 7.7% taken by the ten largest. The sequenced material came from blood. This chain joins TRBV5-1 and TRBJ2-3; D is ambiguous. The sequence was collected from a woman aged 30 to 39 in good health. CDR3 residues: CASSLNWDTQYF. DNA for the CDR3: TGCGCCAGCAGCTTGAATTGGGATACGCAGTATTTT. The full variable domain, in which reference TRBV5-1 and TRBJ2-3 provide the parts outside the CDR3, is KAGVTQTPRYLIKTRGQQVTLSCSPISGHRSVSWYQQTPGQGLQFLFEYFSETQRNKGNFPGRFSGRQFSNSRSEMNVSTLELGDSALYLCASSLNWDTQYFGPGTRLTVL.